The 7 T cell receptor beta chains presented below share a single source sample, sequenced in a study of cytomegalovirus exposure and HLA in healthy donors. The PCR used 60 Vbeta and 13 Jbeta primers. The method was immunoSEQ multiplex PCR; TCRdb's version includes in-frame clones alone and lacks a portion of them. Here the sample spans around 200,000 clones, around four fifths being singletons. The sequenced sample consisted of PBMCs. The source is a woman aged 35 to 49 in good health and CMV-seronegative.

The chain employs TRBV28 and TRBJ2-3; D is unresolved. The length of the CDR3 is 12 residues. Germline-derived CDR1 and CDR2 are MDHEN and SYDVKM. The V and J ends lost 5 bases and 4 bases respectively, with 7 bases between them. The CDR3 region is CASSPSADTQYF. The CDR3 DNA reads TGTGCCAGCAGTCCCTCCGCAGATACGCAGTATTTT.

For the CDR3, the DNA is TGCGCCAGCAGTGAGTCGGGTAAGCGGGAAGCTTTCTTT. Translation: CASSESGKREAFF. The chain uses TRBV10-1 and TRBJ1-1; D uncertain. Between the trimmed V and J ends, which lost 0 bases and 8 bases, there was a span of 10 bases. The CDR3 is 13 residues long. In germline, CDR1 is WNHNN, CDR2 SYGVQD (reference sequence).

The chain's CDR3 is CASSPGQGSYEQYF. DNA of the CDR3: TGTGCCAGCAGCCCGGGACAGGGGAGCTACGAGCAGTACTTC. This chain connects TRBV5-4 to TRBJ2-5, with TRBD1 identical over 10 bases. The assigned J gene may be wrong: the sequence end matches TRBJ2-7 better. This CDR3 spans 14 amino acids. Germline lookup yields CDR1 SGHNT and CDR2 YYREEE (reference sequence).

The chain uses TRBV10-2 and TRBJ2-7, with D possibly matching TRBD1 (5 bases). Trimming took off 2 bases at V and 1 base at J, with 9 bases between the two ends. The V gene's germline CDR1 is WSHSY and CDR2 SAAADI. The CDR3 is 14 amino acids. The CDR3 loop is CASSERAGSYEQYF. CDR3 nucleotides: TGCGCCAGCAGTGAGCGTGCAGGGTCCTACGAGCAGTACTTC.

The chain employs TRBV6-6 and TRBJ2-7, with TRBD2 identical over 8 bases. The CDR3 loop spans 15 amino acids. Germline CDR1 and CDR2: MNHNY and SVGAGI (reference sequence). V lost 5 bases, J lost 1 base, and 7 bases stayed unmatched. The chain's CDR3 is CASSPPAGGSYEQYF. CDR3 in DNA: TGTGCCAGCAGTCCCCCGGCGGGAGGATCCTACGAGCAGTACTTC.

J is TRBJ1-2 and V is TRBV30; 8 bases agree with TRBD1. The germline V gene encodes CDR1 GTSNPN and CDR2 SVGIG (reference sequence). Trimming removed 0 bases from V and 4 bases from J; junction bases left unmatched: 28. The CDR3 has 22 amino acids. CDR3 loop: CAWSVVSGTGLGRRARTYGYTF. Written as DNA, the CDR3 is TGTGCCTGGAGTGTAGTGTCCGGGACAGGTCTGGGGAGGCGGGCTAGGACCTATGGCTACACCTTC.

V and J are TRBV18 and TRBJ2-7; 11 bases fit TRBD2. V lost 0 bases, J lost 4 bases, and 2 bases stayed unmatched. The CDR3 has 15 amino acids. Germline CDR1 KGHSH, CDR2 LQKENI. The CDR3 sequence: CASSPPTSGTYEQYF. CDR3 nucleotides: TGTGCCAGCTCACCACCGACTAGCGGGACGTACGAGCAGTACTTC.